The TCR beta chain under discussion was sequenced for a study of control samples from healthy donors and cancer patients. This table comes from immunoSEQ multiplex PCR, and its TCRdb copy is limited to in-frame clones, with some not included. The profile shows tens of thousands of clones, 80% to 95% of them singletons. The TCR sequence derives from a woman between 40 and 50 years old with lung cancer. Material for sequencing was PBMCs.

The CDR3 coding sequence is TGTGCCAGCAGAGCACAGGGCGCTGGGGCCAACGTCCTGACTTTC. As protein: CASRAQGAGANVLTF. The V call is TRBV6-5, the J call TRBJ2-6, with D maybe TRBD1 (6 bases). The germline V gene has CDR1 MNHEY and CDR2 SVGAGI. V shed 6 bases and J shed 2 bases, with 11 bases lying between them. The CDR3 consists of 15 residues.